A selection of T cell receptor beta chains follows, all from one sample in a study of cytomegalovirus exposure and HLA in healthy donors. Data came from immunoSEQ multiplex PCR; TCRdb stores just in-frame clones and leaves some out. Among about 130,000 clones listed, 60% to 80% were seen once. The sample was PBMCs. These receptors originate from a female donor in good health and CMV-seronegative. Both conserved end residues are trimmed from each CDR3.

v_call,j_call,cdr3_aa
TRBV28,TRBJ2-7,ASSYKPGTGGNEQY
TRBV30,TRBJ2-7,AWTGGSHEQY
TRBV29-1,TRBJ1-4,SVEGADEKLF
TRBV19,TRBJ1-1,ASSADREMNTEAF
TRBV28,TRBJ2-2,ASSLSGDTGELF
TRBV4-1,TRBJ2-7,ASSHRPISYEQY
TRBV7-3,TRBJ1-1,ASSPTRNYSEAF
TRBV28,TRBJ1-1,ASSYRGDVGRAF
TRBV28,TRBJ2-2,ASSPTGGTGELF
TRBV11-2,TRBJ2-5,ASSLHETQY
TRBV30,TRBJ2-5,AWRASGRQETQY
TRBV28,TRBJ1-4,ASSFPGQGFNEKLF
TRBV28,TRBJ2-7,ASSPHGTSSYEQY
TRBV28,TRBJ1-1,ASSSGQSEAF
TRBV11-1,TRBJ2-7,ASSPRASGHYEQY
TRBV2,TRBJ2-5,ASSTGLAGGETQY
TRBV7-9,TRBJ2-7,TTEGSGKGDEQY
TRBV27,TRBJ2-2,ASRDRANGELF
TRBV27,TRBJ2-7,ASSAGLAVLGYEQY
TRBV4-3,TRBJ2-7,ASSPRTSGSRYEQY
TRBV5-1,TRBJ2-6,ASNLVAGARSGANVLT
TRBV15,TRBJ2-1,ATSRKPGLVSNEQF
TRBV7-6,TRBJ1-1,ASSPSGGGRDTEAF
TRBV5-1,TRBJ1-2,ASSLGGLGGYT
TRBV5-4,TRBJ2-2,ASSPGTGRDTGELF
TRBV14,TRBJ1-4,ASSATGNRGLIEKLF
TRBV18,TRBJ2-6,ASSPQAPSGANVLT
TRBV4-3,TRBJ2-1,ASSPGLAGVSYNEQF
TRBV19,TRBJ2-7,ASSMAGRADEQY
TRBV18,TRBJ2-7,ASSPQAEFYEQY
TRBV9,TRBJ2-1,ASSRRLAGGNEQF
TRBV5-6,TRBJ2-2,ASSSIKTGASTGELF
TRBV7-9,TRBJ2-1,ASSPEREIYNEQF
TRBV7-2,TRBJ1-4,ASSSQGEKLF
TRBV5-8,TRBJ2-1,ASSLSGLAGYNEQF